This TCR beta chain was found in a study of T cells in Graves' hyperthyroidism and ophthalmopathy. The germline V and J ends were trimmed by 0 bases and 4 bases, with 15 bases remaining between them. Germline lookup yields CDR1 SQVTM and CDR2 ANQGSEA. The CDR3 is 15 amino acids. RNA transcripts served as the template for amplifying TCR beta CDR3 regions. RT-PCR in the first round (using the HTBI primer set) targeted the TCR CDR3. TCRdb processed the multiplex PCR reads anew with MiXCR; each CDR3 protein has one entry. The data contain about 380,000 distinct CDR3 sequences, around 18% of them singletons.

Sequencing used blood. The chain couples TRBV29-1 to TRBJ1-2, with D maybe TRBD1 (5 bases). The TCR comes from a man aged 18 to 35 with Graves' ophthalmopathy. The CDR3 coding sequence is TGCAGCGTTGAAGATGGACTTGGAGGGACCTATGGCTACACCTTC. Its protein is CSVEDGLGGTYGYTF. The variable domain in full, with the rest retrieved from reference TRBV29-1 and TRBJ1-2, is SAVISQKPSRDICQRGTSLTIQCQVDSQVTMMFWYRQQPGQSLTLIATANQGSEATYESGFVIDKFPISRPNLTFSTLTVSNMSPEDSSIYLCSVEDGLGGTYGYTFGSGTRLTVV.